A single sample gave rise to the 5 T cell receptor beta chains below, sequenced in a study of blood T cell repertoires in COVID-19. Repertoires were generated with immunoSEQ multiplex PCR, while TCRdb's copy carries only in-frame clones and drops some. The profile shows some 670,000 clones, 85% to 90% of them singletons. What was sequenced was peripheral blood. The source is a woman aged 18-30 years with acute or convalescent COVID-19.

The chain links TRBV6-6 to TRBJ1-4, with 7 bases matching TRBD1. The CDR3 has 15 residues. V was pared by 5 bases and J by 2 bases, with 5 bases of the junction left unmatched. In germline, CDR1 is MNHNY, CDR2 SVGAGI (reference sequence). CDR3 region: CASSPDRWTNEKLFF. CDR3 in DNA: TGTGCCAGCAGTCCGGACAGGTGGACTAATGAAAAACTGTTTTTT.

Comments on this clone: This sample includes further DNA sequences coding for the same CDR3. V usage is TRBV6-5 and J usage is TRBJ1-2, with 10 bases identical to TRBD1. V trimming: 6 bases; J trimming: 8 bases; junction bases outside the gene matches: 0. This CDR3 region has 11 residues. Germline CDR1 is MNHEY and CDR2 is SVGAGI. The CDR3 bases are TGTGCCAGCAGGACAGGGGGCGGCTACACCTTC. It specifies CASRTGGGYTF.

The chain recombines TRBV13 with TRBJ2-1, with TRBD2 as a possible D gene (6 bases). CDR3 size: 16 residues. V was trimmed by 0 bases and J by 0 bases, leaving 9 bases between them. Per the germline V gene, CDR1 is PRHDT and CDR2 is FYEKMQ (reference sequence). The CDR3 coding sequence is TGTGCCAGCAGCTTAGGGGGACTTAGCTCCTACAATGAGCAGTTCTTC. Its translation: CASSLGGLSSYNEQFF. Supplemented by reference TRBV13 and TRBJ2-1, the full variable domain reads AAGVIQSPRHLIKEKRETATLKCYPIPRHDTVYWYQQGPGQDPQFLISFYEKMQSDKGSIPDRFSAQQFSDYHSELNMSSLELGDSALYFCASSLGGLSSYNEQFFGPGTRLTVL.

The genes are TRBV5-5 and TRBJ1-1, with a weak D call TRBD1 (6 bases). Trimming pared 5 bases from V and 4 bases from J, leaving 9 bases between. The CDR3 consists of 12 residues. Germline CDR1 SGHKS, CDR2 YYEKEE (reference sequence). Here the CDR3 DNA reads TGTGCCAGCAGTTGGGGGCCCACTGAAGCTTTCTTT. As protein: CASSWGPTEAFF.

The rearrangement links TRBV30 to TRBJ2-5; 7 nucleotides align to TRBD1. Trimming took 1 base from V and 2 from J; bases not matched to a gene: 7. Germline CDR1 is GTSNPN and CDR2 is SVGIG (reference sequence). This CDR3 is built from 15 residues. Written as DNA, the CDR3 is TGTGCCTGGAGTGGGGGACAGCGCCTTCAAGAGACCCAGTACTTC. Translating gives CAWSGGQRLQETQYF.